Below, 23 T cell receptor beta chains from the same sample are listed, as sequenced in a study of blood T cell repertoires in COVID-19. Repertoires were generated with immunoSEQ multiplex PCR, while TCRdb's copy carries only in-frame clones and drops some. The sample lists about 150,000 clones; about 80% were seen once. The sample consisted of peripheral blood. Every receptor here comes from a woman aged 55-69 years with acute or convalescent COVID-19.

V is TRBV28 and J is TRBJ1-6; no clear D gene. The V gene's germline CDR1 is MDHEN and CDR2 SYDVKM. The V and J ends lost 7 bases and 5 bases respectively, with 12 bases between them. There are 14 residues in the CDR3. The CDR3 spells CASTRGPDNSPLHF. The CDR3, as DNA: TGTGCCAGCACCCGGGGTCCTGATAATTCACCCCTCCACTTT.

The rearrangement joins TRBV27 to TRBJ1-3; TRBD1 aligns across 7 bases. The CDR3 runs 16 residues. CDR1 and CDR2 from the germline V gene are MNHEY and SMNVEV (reference sequence). V was pared by 5 bases and J by 0 bases, with 7 bases of the junction left unmatched. Here the CDR3 reads CASSPLGTASGNTIYF. CDR3 in DNA: TGTGCCAGCAGTCCACTTGGGACAGCCTCTGGAAACACCATATATTTT.

The chain joins TRBV27 to TRBJ1-4; D gene uncertain. Trimming shortened V by 4 bases and J by 7 bases, and 13 bases separated the two germline ends. The length of the CDR3 is 14 residues. From germline, CDR1 is MNHEY and CDR2 SMNVEV (reference sequence). The CDR3 nucleotides are TGTGCCAGCAGTTCCAACATGGTCCCTGAAAAACTGTTTTTT. The encoded protein is CASSSNMVPEKLFF.

The V and J genes are TRBV5-4 and TRBJ2-1; no clear D. Germline V gene data show CDR1 as SGHNT and CDR2 as YYREEE (reference sequence). V gave up 4 bases and J gave up 6 bases, with 14 bases separating them. The CDR3 extends over 14 amino acids. The CDR3 DNA is TGTGCCAGCAGCCAACCCCGAGGTCTCAATGAGCAGTTCTTC. Encoded protein: CASSQPRGLNEQFF.

The V and J genes are TRBV24-1 and TRBJ2-1; 11 bases fit TRBD1. Looked up from germline, CDR1 is KGHDR and CDR2 is SFDVKD. V lost 4 bases and J lost 6; bases outside the gene matches: 7. CDR3 length equals 16 residues. The CDR3 region has the DNA TGTGCCACCAGTGACCCCGGACAGGGGGCGGGCAATGAGCAGTTCTTC. Protein: CATSDPGQGAGNEQFF.

The chain employs TRBV30 and TRBJ1-5; no clear D gene. The CDR3 sequence is 13 residues long. From germline, CDR1 is GTSNPN and CDR2 SVGIG (reference sequence). The V end was cut by 3 bases, the J end by 6 bases, with 12 bases between. The chain's CDR3 is CAWSAREAQPQHF. The CDR3, as DNA: TGTGCCTGGAGCGCGAGGGAGGCTCAGCCCCAGCATTTT.

This chain uses TRBV28 with TRBJ2-3; TRBD2 matches at 11 bases. V lost 6 bases to trimming and J lost 4 bases; unmatched junction nucleotides: 3. This CDR3 has 14 amino acids. Germline CDR1 MDHEN, CDR2 SYDVKM. The CDR3 here is CASRLAGGADTQYF. CDR3 nucleotides: TGTGCCAGCAGGTTAGCGGGGGGGGCAGATACGCAGTATTTT. The full variable domain, completed using reference TRBV28 and TRBJ2-3, is DVKVTQSSRYLVKRTGEKVFLECVQDMDHENMFWYRQDPGLGLRLIYFSYDVKMKEKGDIPEGYSVSREKKERFSLILESASTNQTSMYLCASRLAGGADTQYFGPGTRLTVL.

The gene calls are TRBV12-5 and TRBJ1-1, with TRBD1 matching over 7 bases. There are 14 residues in the CDR3. CDR1 and CDR2 (germline): LGHNT, FRNRAP. The V gene end was trimmed by 0 bases and the J gene end by 8 bases; junction bases not matched to a gene: 6. Here the CDR3 DNA reads TGTGCTAGTGGTTTGGTACCCGACAGGGAAGAAGCTTTCTTT. Its protein product is CASGLVPDREEAFF.

This clone came up a few times. The chain uses TRBV11-2 and TRBJ1-2; 10 positions match TRBD1. This CDR3 contains 18 residues. The J segment lost 7 bases and the V segment lost 4 bases, leaving 18 bases of the junction unmatched. CDR1 and CDR2 from the germline V gene are SGHAT and FQNNGV. CDR3 in amino acids: CASSYQWTGGNRARGYTF. The CDR3 DNA reads TGTGCCAGCAGCTACCAGTGGACAGGGGGTAATCGGGCTCGTGGCTACACCTTC. Variable domain in full (rest from reference TRBV11-2 and TRBJ1-2): EAGVAQSPRYKIIEKRQSVAFWCNPISGHATLYWYQQILGQGPKLLIQFQNNGVVDDSQLPKDRFSAERLKGVDSTLKIQPAKLEDSAVYLCASSYQWTGGNRARGYTFGSGTRLTVV.

CDR3 amino acids: CASSYEQGNGNTIYF. The CDR3, as DNA: TGCGCCAGCAGCTACGAACAGGGTAACGGAAACACCATATATTTT. The chain has TRBV5-1 and TRBJ1-3, with D perhaps matching TRBD1 (6 bases). Trimming left V 3 bases short and J 4 bases short, with 14 bases between. The germline V gene has CDR1 SGHRS and CDR2 YFSETQ. This CDR3 has 15 amino acids. The whole variable domain, remainder taken from reference TRBV5-1 and TRBJ1-3, is KAGVTQTPRYLIKTRGQQVTLSCSPISGHRSVSWYQQTPGQGLQFLFEYFSETQRNKGNFPGRFSGRQFSNSRSEMNVSTLELGDSALYLCASSYEQGNGNTIYFGEGSWLTVV.

The genes are TRBV19 and TRBJ2-4; D not resolved. V gave up 10 bases and J gave up 3 bases, with 19 bases separating them. The germline V gene has CDR1 LNHDA and CDR2 SQIVND (reference sequence). The CDR3 runs to 15 residues. CDR3 nucleotide sequence: TGTGCCACATCAATCCCCCCCGATAGCAAAAACATTCAGTACTTC. It encodes CATSIPPDSKNIQYF.

This clone was observed once. The rearrangement links TRBV3-1 (or the pseudogene TRBV3-2) to TRBJ1-6; 8 bases match TRBD1. The CDR3 is made up of 17 amino acids. Trimming removed 3 bases from V and 1 base from J; junction bases left unmatched: 5. The germline CDR1 and CDR2 sequences are LGHDT and YNNKEL (reference sequence). DNA for the CDR3: TGTGCCAGCAGCCAGCGGCAGGGGGCGTCCTATAATTCACCCCTCCACTTT. Translating it yields CASSQRQGASYNSPLHF.

The chain recombines TRBV2 with TRBJ2-7; TRBD1 is a possible D gene (6 bases). Germline V lookup: CDR1 SNHLY, CDR2 FYNNEI. CDR3 length equals 14 residues. The V end lost 5 bases, the J end lost 1 base, and 12 bases lay between the germline ends. The CDR3 loop is CASSQDRASYEQYF. In nucleotides, the CDR3 is TGTGCCAGCAGTCAGGACAGAGCGTCCTACGAGCAGTACTTC.

By proportion, this clone is large (0.1 to 1%). The same CDR3 is also encoded by other DNA sequences in this sample. V is TRBV2 and J is TRBJ2-5; the match to TRBD2 covers 15 bases. CDR1 is SNHLY, CDR2 FYNNEI, per germline. The CDR3 totals 15 residues. V shed 8 bases, J shed 7 bases, and the junction held 8 bases outside the gene matches. In DNA form, the CDR3 reads TGTGCCAGCGGCTGGACTAGCGGGGGGGCGGGGACCCAGTACTTC. Encoded protein: CASGWTSGGAGTQYF.

The chain combines TRBV18 with TRBJ1-3; TRBD1 agrees at 7 bases. The CDR3 sequence is 16 residues long. Germline V gene sequence: CDR1 KGHSH, CDR2 LQKENI. Trimming at V came to 4 bases and at J to 2 bases, leaving 8 bases not matched to a gene. This CDR3 reads CASSLGQAATGNTIYF. The CDR3 coding sequence is TGTGCCAGCTCACTAGGACAGGCAGCTACTGGAAACACCATATATTTT.

The genes are TRBV15 and TRBJ2-3; a possible D gene is TRBD2 (6 bases). Trimming removed 1 base at V and 0 bases at J, with 11 bases between. CDR1 is LNHNV and CDR2 is YYDKDF in the germline V gene (reference sequence). The CDR3 is made up of 16 amino acids. This CDR3 is CATSRGRVSSTDTQYF. The DNA of the CDR3 is TGTGCCACCAGCAGAGGGAGGGTTTCTAGCACAGATACGCAGTATTTT. Combining the CDR3 with reference TRBV15 and TRBJ2-3 gives the whole variable domain DAMVIQNPRYQVTQFGKPVTLSCSQTLNHNVMYWYQQKSSQAPKLLFHYYDKDFNNEADTPDNFQSRRPNTSFCFLDIRSPGLGDTAMYLCATSRGRVSSTDTQYFGPGTRLTVL.

For the CDR3, the DNA is TGTGCCAGCAGCTTGGCAGTAACTAGCAATCAGCCCCAGCATTTT. Its protein product is CASSLAVTSNQPQHF. The chain employs TRBV5-5 and TRBJ1-5; unclear D gene. Trimming took 0 bases from V and 0 from J, leaving 7 bases between them. There are 15 residues in the CDR3. Germline V gene sequence: CDR1 SGHKS, CDR2 YYEKEE (reference sequence).

The chain couples TRBV10-3 to TRBJ2-7; no clear D gene. V was clipped by 0 bases and J by 6 bases, with 9 bases between them. CDR3 length: 13 residues. Germline V gives CDR1 ENHRY, CDR2 SYGVKD. This CDR3 is CAISESMRAEQYF. The CDR3 coding sequence is TGTGCCATCAGTGAGTCGATGCGAGCCGAGCAGTACTTC.

This clone has only one observation. The V and J genes are TRBV18 and TRBJ1-2, with 9 bases matching TRBD1. The CDR3 spans 17 residues. V lost 5 bases, J lost 0 bases, and 10 bases stayed unmatched. Germline-derived CDR1 and CDR2 are KGHSH and LQKENI. The CDR3 reads CASSSRTGVGTNYGYTF. DNA for the CDR3: TGTGCCAGCTCATCACGGACAGGGGTTGGGACTAACTATGGCTACACCTTC.

This chain uses TRBV30 with TRBJ2-1; 8 bases are a match to TRBD2. This CDR3 spans 14 amino acids. J was trimmed by 6 bases and V by 2 bases; bases with no gene match: 6. Germline CDR1 is GTSNPN and CDR2 is SVGIG (reference sequence). The CDR3 is CAWSRRGGSNEQFF. The DNA for the CDR3 is TGTGCCTGGAGTCGTCGCGGGGGGAGCAATGAGCAGTTCTTC.

The chain links TRBV4-1 to TRBJ1-5; D ambiguous. The CDR3 has 18 amino acids. The V gene's germline CDR1 is MGHRA and CDR2 YSYEKL. V was cut by 0 bases and J by 0 bases, with 15 bases left in between. CDR3 loop: CASSQDKRLEYSNQPQHF. The DNA for the CDR3 is TGCGCCAGCAGCCAAGACAAGAGGTTGGAGTATAGCAATCAGCCCCAGCATTTT.

The rearrangement uses TRBV5-1 and TRBJ2-7; TRBD1 might be the D (6 bases). Trimming shortened V by 5 bases and J by 3 bases, and 12 bases separated the two germline ends. From germline, CDR1 is SGHRS and CDR2 YFSETQ. The CDR3 spans 13 residues. The CDR3 here is CASRGTGNYEQYF. The CDR3 DNA sequence: TGCGCCAGCAGAGGTACAGGGAACTACGAGCAGTACTTC.

This chain connects TRBV19 to TRBJ1-1, with D unclear. CDR1 is LNHDA, CDR2 SQIVND, per germline (reference sequence). There are 17 residues in the CDR3. Trimming removed 0 bases from V and 2 bases from J, with 16 bases in between. The CDR3 reads CASSIDRARETNTEAFF. The CDR3 DNA reads as TGTGCCAGTAGTATAGATCGCGCGAGGGAAACAAACACTGAAGCTTTCTTT.